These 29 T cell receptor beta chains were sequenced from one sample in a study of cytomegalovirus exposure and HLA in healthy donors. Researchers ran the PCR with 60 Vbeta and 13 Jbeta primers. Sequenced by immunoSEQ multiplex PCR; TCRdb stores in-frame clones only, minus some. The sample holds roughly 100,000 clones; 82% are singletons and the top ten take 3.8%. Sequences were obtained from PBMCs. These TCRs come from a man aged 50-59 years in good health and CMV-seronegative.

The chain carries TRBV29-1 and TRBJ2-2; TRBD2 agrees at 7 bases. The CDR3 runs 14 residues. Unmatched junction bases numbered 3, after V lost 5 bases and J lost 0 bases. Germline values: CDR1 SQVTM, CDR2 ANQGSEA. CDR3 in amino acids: CSVYGGTNTGELFF. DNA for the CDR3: TGCAGCGTTTACGGGGGGACGAACACCGGGGAGCTGTTTTTT.

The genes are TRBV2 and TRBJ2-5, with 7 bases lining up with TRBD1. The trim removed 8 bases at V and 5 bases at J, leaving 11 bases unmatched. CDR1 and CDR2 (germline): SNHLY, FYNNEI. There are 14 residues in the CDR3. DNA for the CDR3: TGTGCCAGCGGACTCCGGGACAGACCGGAGACCCAGTACTTC. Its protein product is CASGLRDRPETQYF.

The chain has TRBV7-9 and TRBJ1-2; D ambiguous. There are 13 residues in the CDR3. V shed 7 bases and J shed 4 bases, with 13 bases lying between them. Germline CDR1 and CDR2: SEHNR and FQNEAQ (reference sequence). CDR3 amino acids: CASTSGLIYGYTF. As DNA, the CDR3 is TGTGCCAGCACCTCGGGGTTAATCTATGGCTACACCTTC.

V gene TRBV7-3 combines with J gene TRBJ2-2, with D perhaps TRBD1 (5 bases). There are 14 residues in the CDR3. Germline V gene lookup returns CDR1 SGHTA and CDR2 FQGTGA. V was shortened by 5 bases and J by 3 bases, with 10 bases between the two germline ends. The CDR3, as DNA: TGTGCCAGCAGCCCACCAGGGCACACCGGGGAGCTGTTTTTT. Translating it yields CASSPPGHTGELFF.

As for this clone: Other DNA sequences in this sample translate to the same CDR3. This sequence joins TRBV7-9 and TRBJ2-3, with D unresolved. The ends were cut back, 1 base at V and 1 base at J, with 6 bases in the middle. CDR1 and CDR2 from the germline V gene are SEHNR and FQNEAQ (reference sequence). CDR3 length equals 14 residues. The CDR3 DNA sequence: TGTGCCAGCAGCTTAGGCCAGGGCACAGATACGCAGTATTTT. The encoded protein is CASSLGQGTDTQYF.

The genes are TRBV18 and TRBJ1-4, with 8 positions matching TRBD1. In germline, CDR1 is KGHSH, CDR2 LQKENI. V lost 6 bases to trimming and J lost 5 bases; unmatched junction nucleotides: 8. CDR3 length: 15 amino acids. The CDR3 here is CASSALTGENEKLFF. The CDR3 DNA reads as TGTGCCAGCTCGGCGTTGACAGGGGAAAATGAAAAACTGTTTTTT.

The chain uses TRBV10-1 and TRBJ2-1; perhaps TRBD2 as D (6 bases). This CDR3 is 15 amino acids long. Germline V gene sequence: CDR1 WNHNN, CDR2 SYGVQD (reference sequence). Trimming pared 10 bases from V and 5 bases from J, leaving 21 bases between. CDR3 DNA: TGCGCCACCCCATGGACGCTAGGAGGGAACAATGAGCAGTTCTTC. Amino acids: CATPWTLGGNNEQFF.

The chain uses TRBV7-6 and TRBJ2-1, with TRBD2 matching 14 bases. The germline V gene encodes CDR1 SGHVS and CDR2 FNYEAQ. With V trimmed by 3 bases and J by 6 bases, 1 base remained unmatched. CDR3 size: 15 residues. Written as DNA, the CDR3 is TGTGCCAGCAGCTTGGGGACTAGCGGGAGCAATGAGCAGTTCTTC. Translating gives CASSLGTSGSNEQFF.

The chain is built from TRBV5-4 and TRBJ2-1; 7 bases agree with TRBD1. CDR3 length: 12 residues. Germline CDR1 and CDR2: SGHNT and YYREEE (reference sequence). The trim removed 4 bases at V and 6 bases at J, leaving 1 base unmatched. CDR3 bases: TGTGCCAGCAGCGGACAGGTCAATGAGCAGTTCTTC. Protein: CASSGQVNEQFF.

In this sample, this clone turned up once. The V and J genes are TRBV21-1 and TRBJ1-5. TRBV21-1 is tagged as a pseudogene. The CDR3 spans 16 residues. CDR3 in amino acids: CASSSPGYSGSQPQHF. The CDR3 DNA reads TGTGCCAGCAGCAGCCCAGGCTACAGCGGGTCACAACCCCAGCATTTT.

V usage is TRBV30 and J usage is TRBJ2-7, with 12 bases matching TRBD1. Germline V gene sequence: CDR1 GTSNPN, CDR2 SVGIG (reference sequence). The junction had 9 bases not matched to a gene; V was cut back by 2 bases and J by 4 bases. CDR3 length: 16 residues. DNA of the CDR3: TGTGCCTGGAGTTTTCTCCCGGGACAGGGGGCTTACGAGCAGTACTTC. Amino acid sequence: CAWSFLPGQGAYEQYF.

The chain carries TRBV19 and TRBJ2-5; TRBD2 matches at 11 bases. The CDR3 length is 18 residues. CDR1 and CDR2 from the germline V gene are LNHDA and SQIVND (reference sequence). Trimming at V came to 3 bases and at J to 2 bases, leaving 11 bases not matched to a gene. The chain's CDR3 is CASSIQLAGGVVQETQYF. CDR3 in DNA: TGTGCCAGTAGTATTCAGCTAGCGGGAGGTGTGGTACAAGAGACCCAGTACTTC.

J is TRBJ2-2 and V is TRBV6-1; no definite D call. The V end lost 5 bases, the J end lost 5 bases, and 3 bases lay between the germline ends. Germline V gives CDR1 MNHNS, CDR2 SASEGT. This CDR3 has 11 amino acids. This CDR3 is CASSPTGELFF. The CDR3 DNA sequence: TGTGCCAGCAGTCCGACCGGGGAGCTGTTTTTT.

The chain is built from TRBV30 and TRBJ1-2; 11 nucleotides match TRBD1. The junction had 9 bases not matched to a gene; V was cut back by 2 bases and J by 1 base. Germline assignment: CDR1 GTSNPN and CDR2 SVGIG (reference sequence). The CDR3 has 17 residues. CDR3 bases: TGTGCCTGGAGTAATACCGTGGACAGGGGGCTTAACTATGGCTACACCTTC. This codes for CAWSNTVDRGLNYGYTF.

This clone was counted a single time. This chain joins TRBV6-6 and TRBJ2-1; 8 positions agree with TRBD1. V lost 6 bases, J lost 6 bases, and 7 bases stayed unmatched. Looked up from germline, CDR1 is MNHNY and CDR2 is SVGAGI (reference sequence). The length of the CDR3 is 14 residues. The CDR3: CASRPGQGLNEQFF. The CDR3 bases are TGTGCCAGCAGACCAGGACAGGGCCTCAATGAGCAGTTCTTC.

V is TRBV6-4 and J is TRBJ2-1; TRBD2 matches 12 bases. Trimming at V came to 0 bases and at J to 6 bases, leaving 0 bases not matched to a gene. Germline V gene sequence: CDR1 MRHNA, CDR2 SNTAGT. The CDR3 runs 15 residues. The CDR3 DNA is TGTGCCAGCAGTGACTCGACTAGCGGGAGCAATGAGCAGTTCTTC. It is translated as CASSDSTSGSNEQFF.

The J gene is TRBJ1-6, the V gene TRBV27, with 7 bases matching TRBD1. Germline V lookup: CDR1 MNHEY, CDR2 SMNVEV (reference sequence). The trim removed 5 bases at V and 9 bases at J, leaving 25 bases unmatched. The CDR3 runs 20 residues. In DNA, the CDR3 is TGTGCCAGCAGTGCCCTCGACGGACAGGCCACGTTGTCTCGGGCTTCACCCCTCCACTTT. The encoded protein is CASSALDGQATLSRASPLHF.

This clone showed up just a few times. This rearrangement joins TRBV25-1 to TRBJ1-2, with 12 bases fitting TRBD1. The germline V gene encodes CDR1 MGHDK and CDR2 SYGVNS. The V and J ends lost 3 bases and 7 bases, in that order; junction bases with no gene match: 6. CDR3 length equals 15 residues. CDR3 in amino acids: CASSDQGQGASGYTF. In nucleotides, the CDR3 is TGTGCCAGCAGTGATCAGGGACAGGGGGCTTCTGGCTACACCTTC.

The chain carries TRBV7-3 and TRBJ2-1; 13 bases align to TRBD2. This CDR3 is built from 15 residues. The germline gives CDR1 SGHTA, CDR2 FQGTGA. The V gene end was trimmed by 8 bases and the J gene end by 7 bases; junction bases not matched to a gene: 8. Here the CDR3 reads CASSNGLAGENEQFF. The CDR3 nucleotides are TGTGCCAGCTCAAATGGACTAGCGGGAGAAAATGAGCAGTTCTTC.

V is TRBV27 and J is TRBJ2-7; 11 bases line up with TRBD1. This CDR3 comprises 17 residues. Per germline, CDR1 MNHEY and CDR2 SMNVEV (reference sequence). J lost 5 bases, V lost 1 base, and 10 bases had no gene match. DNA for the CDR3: TGTGCCAGCAGTTTATTCAAGGGACAGGGGGGTATCAACGAGCAGTACTTC. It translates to CASSLFKGQGGINEQYF.

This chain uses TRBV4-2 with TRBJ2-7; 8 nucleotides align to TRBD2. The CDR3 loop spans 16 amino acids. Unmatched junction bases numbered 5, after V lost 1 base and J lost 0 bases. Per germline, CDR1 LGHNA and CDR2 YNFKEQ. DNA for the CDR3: TGTGCCAGCAGCCAAGGGGAACTAGCGGACTCCTACGAGCAGTACTTC. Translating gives CASSQGELADSYEQYF.

For the CDR3, the DNA is TGTGCCAGCAGAAACCGCATACTACAGGGTAGTTCCTACAATGAGCAGTTCTTC. Translation gives CASRNRILQGSSYNEQFF. The chain couples TRBV28 to TRBJ2-1, with D possibly matching TRBD1 (6 bases). This CDR3 region has 18 residues. CDR1 MDHEN and CDR2 SYDVKM come from the germline V gene. V dropped 6 bases and J dropped 1 base, with 22 bases sitting between them.

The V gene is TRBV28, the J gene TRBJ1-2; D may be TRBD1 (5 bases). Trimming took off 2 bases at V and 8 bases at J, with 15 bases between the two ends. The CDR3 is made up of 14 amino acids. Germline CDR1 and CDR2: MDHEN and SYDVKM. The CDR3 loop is CASSLLREEEGYTF. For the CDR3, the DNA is TGTGCCAGCAGTTTACTCAGGGAGGAGGAAGGCTACACCTTC.

Here the CDR3 reads CASSSRGQGARTGELFF. CDR3 coding DNA: TGTGCCAGCAGCTCGCGGGGACAGGGGGCACGGACCGGGGAGCTGTTTTTT. V and J are TRBV7-6 and TRBJ2-2; TRBD1 agrees at 12 bases. CDR3 length equals 17 residues. Germline loops: CDR1 SGHVS, CDR2 FNYEAQ. V was pared by 4 bases and J by 5 bases, with 8 bases of the junction left unmatched.

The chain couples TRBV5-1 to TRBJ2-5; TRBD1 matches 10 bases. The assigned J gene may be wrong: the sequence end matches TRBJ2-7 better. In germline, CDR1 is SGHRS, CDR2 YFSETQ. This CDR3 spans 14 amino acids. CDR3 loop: CASSSGTGVNEQYF. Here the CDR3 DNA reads TGCGCCAGCAGCTCCGGGACAGGGGTCAACGAGCAGTACTTC.

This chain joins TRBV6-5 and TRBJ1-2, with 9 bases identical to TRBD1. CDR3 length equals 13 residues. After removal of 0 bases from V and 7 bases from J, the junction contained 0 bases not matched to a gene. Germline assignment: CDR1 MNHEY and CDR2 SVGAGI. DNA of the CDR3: TGTGCCAGCAGTTACTCGGACAGGGGTGGCTACACCTTC. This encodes CASSYSDRGGYTF.

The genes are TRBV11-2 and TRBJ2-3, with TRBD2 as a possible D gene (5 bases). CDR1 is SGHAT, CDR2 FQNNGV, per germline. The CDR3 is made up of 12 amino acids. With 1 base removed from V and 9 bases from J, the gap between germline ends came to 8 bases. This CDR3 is CASSLVGATQYF. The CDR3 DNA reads TGTGCCAGCAGCTTAGTGGGAGCCACGCAGTATTTT.

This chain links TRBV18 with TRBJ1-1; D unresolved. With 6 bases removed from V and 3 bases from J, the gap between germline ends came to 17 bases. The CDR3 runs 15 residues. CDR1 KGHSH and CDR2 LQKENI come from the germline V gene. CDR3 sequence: CASSTLAGGDTEAFF. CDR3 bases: TGTGCCAGCTCCACACTCGCGGGCGGTGACACTGAAGCTTTCTTT.

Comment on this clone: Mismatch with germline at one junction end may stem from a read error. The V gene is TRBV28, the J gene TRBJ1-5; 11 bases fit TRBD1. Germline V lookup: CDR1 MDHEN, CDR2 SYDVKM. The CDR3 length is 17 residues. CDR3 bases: TGTGCCAGCAGTCCCGGACAGGGGGCATATAGCAATCAGCCCCGGCATTTT. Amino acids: CASSPGQGAYSNQPRHF.